This TCR beta chain was identified in a study of blood T cell repertoires in COVID-19. In the study overall: The United States, Italy and Spain were the sources of the acute and convalescent COVID-19 samples.

Study processing details: Estimation of nucleated cell counts relied on the amplification of reference gene primers. Only in-frame clones appear in the TCRdb table, and some are missing; sequencing was by immunoSEQ multiplex PCR. The V and J calls and clone size come from that table; D and trimming were worked out from the DNA. The top ten clones hold 1% to 1.5% of a sample with tens of thousands of clones, 86% of them seen once. CDR1 MNHEY and CDR2 SMNVEV come from the germline V gene (reference sequence). The CDR3 has 12 amino acids. V lost 3 bases, J lost 4 bases, and 4 bases lay in between. The source material was peripheral blood. This chain links TRBV27 with TRBJ1-5; D is unclear. The receptor's source is a woman older than 75 with acute or convalescent COVID-19. Written as DNA, the CDR3 is TGTGCCAGCAGTTTTCTTAATCAGCCCCAGCATTTT. This sequence encodes CASSFLNQPQHF.